Each of the 14 T cell receptor beta chains below was sequenced from the same sample in a study of T cell changes during pregnancy in multiple sclerosis. Method: immunoSEQ multiplex PCR; TCRdb's copy keeps in-frame clones and lacks some. The sample gives around 35,000 clones, roughly nine tenths of which show up once; approximately 13% is in the top ten. Sequenced material: CD8+ T cells from peripheral blood mononuclear cells, taken in the first trimester of pregnancy. The receptors come from a female donor with multiple sclerosis, enrolled in a pregnancy study.

The chain uses TRBV7-9 and TRBJ2-7; 7 bases are shared with TRBD2. There are 15 residues in the CDR3. With 4 bases clipped from V and 6 bases from J, the junction kept 12 bases outside the gene matches. Per germline, CDR1 SEHNR and CDR2 FQNEAQ (reference sequence). CDR3 sequence reads: CASSSAISGRSEQYF. The CDR3 DNA reads TGTGCCAGCAGCTCGGCCATTAGCGGGCGTTCCGAGCAGTACTTC.

The chain combines TRBV19 with TRBJ2-2; 10 nucleotides align to TRBD1. Losses at the gene ends were 5 bases for V and 0 bases for J; bases not matched to a gene: 15. The germline V gene has CDR1 LNHDA and CDR2 SQIVND (reference sequence). The CDR3 runs 20 residues. The CDR3 is CASSSRDRGGGPANTGELFF. The DNA for the CDR3 is TGTGCCAGTAGTTCCCGGGACAGGGGAGGAGGGCCCGCGAACACCGGGGAGCTGTTTTTT.

The chain couples TRBV28 to TRBJ2-7; D perhaps matches TRBD2 (5 bases). Looked up from germline, CDR1 is MDHEN and CDR2 is SYDVKM. The CDR3 contains 13 residues. The V and J ends lost 7 bases and 1 base respectively, with 11 bases between them. The CDR3 region is CASTSRGSYEQYF. As DNA, the CDR3 is TGTGCCAGCACCTCACGGGGATCCTACGAGCAGTACTTC.

The chain combines TRBV6-4 with TRBJ2-6; a possible D gene is TRBD2 (5 bases). Germline V gene sequence: CDR1 MRHNA, CDR2 SNTAGT. V was clipped by 5 bases and J by 4 bases, with 6 bases between them. The CDR3 totals 13 residues. The CDR3 region is CASSSGGANVLTF. The CDR3 DNA follows: TGTGCCAGCAGTTCGGGGGGGGCCAACGTCCTGACTTTC.

This chain uses TRBV27 with TRBJ2-1; the D gene is possibly TRBD1 (5 bases). Germline-derived CDR1 and CDR2 are MNHEY and SMNVEV (reference sequence). This CDR3 is 14 amino acids long. V dropped 2 bases and J dropped 6 bases, with 11 bases sitting between them. The CDR3 DNA reads TGTGCCAGCAGTTTAATTACAGGAGCCAATGAGCAGTTCTTC. Residues: CASSLITGANEQFF.

The J gene is TRBJ2-3, the V gene TRBV7-9, with D perhaps matching TRBD1 (6 bases). Germline loops: CDR1 SEHNR, CDR2 FQNEAQ (reference sequence). Trimming shortened V by 1 base and J by 12 bases, and 11 bases separated the two germline ends. The CDR3 loop spans 12 amino acids. The CDR3 DNA is TGTGCCAGCAGCTTAGGCGGCAGGGGTCAGTATTTT. Encoded protein: CASSLGGRGQYF.

The chain combines TRBV27 with TRBJ1-2; 7 nucleotides line up with TRBD1. V dropped 0 bases and J dropped 2; count of bases not matched to a gene: 6. The length of the CDR3 is 16 residues. Germline values: CDR1 MNHEY, CDR2 SMNVEV (reference sequence). The CDR3 nucleotides are TGTGCCAGCAGTTTATCGGGGCAGGGGGTGAACTATGGCTACACCTTC. It is translated as CASSLSGQGVNYGYTF.

The chain employs TRBV2 and TRBJ1-5; no definite D call. The CDR3 totals 13 residues. Germline values: CDR1 SNHLY, CDR2 FYNNEI. The V end was cut by 4 bases, the J end by 1 base, with 5 bases between. The CDR3 protein is CASSVISNQPQHF. The CDR3 DNA is TGTGCCAGCAGTGTTATAAGCAATCAGCCCCAGCATTTT.

In this sample, this clone turned up once. The chain couples TRBV28 to TRBJ2-2; D is undetermined. The CDR3 spans 13 residues. V lost 6 bases, J lost 7 bases, and 12 bases lay in between. Germline CDR1 and CDR2: MDHEN and SYDVKM. This CDR3 is CASSFQTSGELFF. The CDR3 DNA is TGTGCCAGCAGCTTTCAAACGAGCGGGGAGCTGTTTTTT. Complete variable domain (other parts from reference TRBV28 and TRBJ2-2): DVKVTQSSRYLVKRTGEKVFLECVQDMDHENMFWYRQDPGLGLRLIYFSYDVKMKEKGDIPEGYSVSREKKERFSLILESASTNQTSMYLCASSFQTSGELFFGEGSRLTVL.

This chain links TRBV6-5 with TRBJ1-5; maybe TRBD1 (6 bases). In germline, CDR1 is MNHEY, CDR2 SVGAGI. This CDR3 comprises 14 residues. The V gene lost 3 bases and the J gene lost 7 bases, with 13 bases spanning the gap. CDR3 sequence (DNA): TGTGCCAGCAGTTATGGGCAGGGGTCGCAGCCCCAGCATTTT. Its protein product is CASSYGQGSQPQHF.

V is TRBV4-3 and J is TRBJ2-3; tentative D call: TRBD1 (6 bases). V lost 4 bases, J lost 4 bases, and 15 bases lay in between. The V gene's germline CDR1 is LGHNA and CDR2 YSLEER. The CDR3 is 15 residues long. CDR3 sequence (DNA): TGCGCCAGCAGCCGTCAACAGGGACCCGCAGATACGCAGTATTTT. It encodes CASSRQQGPADTQYF.

The CDR3: CASSVRGSYEQYF. CDR3 DNA sequence: TGTGCCAGCAGCGTCAGGGGCTCCTACGAGCAGTACTTC. This sequence joins TRBV5-4 and TRBJ2-7; D perhaps matches TRBD1 (6 bases). The CDR3 consists of 13 residues. The V and J ends lost 4 bases and 0 bases respectively, with 8 bases between them. Germline V lookup: CDR1 SGHNT, CDR2 YYREEE (reference sequence).

The chain employs TRBV5-1 and TRBJ1-2, with 7 bases lining up with TRBD1. The germline gives CDR1 SGHRS, CDR2 YFSETQ. The CDR3 runs to 16 residues. With 4 bases clipped from V and 4 bases from J, the junction kept 13 bases outside the gene matches. DNA for the CDR3: TGCGCCAGCAGCCCGGGAAAGGGACAGCTCTCCTATGGCTACACCTTC. The encoded protein is CASSPGKGQLSYGYTF. The complete variable domain, with remaining parts taken from reference TRBV5-1 and TRBJ1-2, reads KAGVTQTPRYLIKTRGQQVTLSCSPISGHRSVSWYQQTPGQGLQFLFEYFSETQRNKGNFPGRFSGRQFSNSRSEMNVSTLELGDSALYLCASSPGKGQLSYGYTFGSGTRLTVV.

The J gene is TRBJ2-1, the V gene TRBV29-1; TRBD2 aligns across 9 bases. Germline trimming cut 6 bases from V and 0 bases from J; bases unmatched to any gene: 3. This CDR3 comprises 14 residues. The germline V gene has CDR1 SQVTM and CDR2 ANQGSEA. CDR3 DNA: TGCAGCGTCAGACTAGCGGACTCCTACAATGAGCAGTTCTTC. It encodes CSVRLADSYNEQFF.